In its sample, the clone carrying this T cell receptor beta chain was seen many times. What it binds is not known. This sample was included in a study of T cells in Graves' hyperthyroidism and ophthalmopathy. Template material for amplifying TCR beta CDR3 regions consisted of RNA transcripts. Initially, a first-round RT-PCR of the TCR CDR3 employed the HTBI primer set. TCRdb analysed the multiplex PCR reads with MiXCR anew, one entry per CDR3 protein. Among around 500,000 distinct CDR3 sequences listed, 11% to 15% were seen once. General observations from the study: By a 13 V-J model, ophthalmopathy was set apart from stable hyperthyroidism.

Absent ophthalmopathy progression within 18 months defined stable Graves' hyperthyroidism. This sequence was found in a woman in her forties with Graves' hyperthyroidism. The specimen was blood.

In nucleotides, the CDR3 is TGTGCCAGCTTACAGACTAGCGGGAGTGGAGAGACCCAGTACTTC. Amino acids: CASLQTSGSGETQYF. The chain couples TRBV28 to TRBJ2-5; TRBD2 aligns across 12 bases. Germline-derived CDR1 and CDR2 are MDHEN and SYDVKM. The CDR3 is made up of 15 amino acids. The junction had 8 bases not matched to a gene; V was cut back by 8 bases and J by 4 bases. The whole variable domain, remainder taken from reference TRBV28 and TRBJ2-5, is DVKVTQSSRYLVKRTGEKVFLECVQDMDHENMFWYRQDPGLGLRLIYFSYDVKMKEKGDIPEGYSVSREKKERFSLILESASTNQTSMYLCASLQTSGSGETQYFGPGTRLLVL.